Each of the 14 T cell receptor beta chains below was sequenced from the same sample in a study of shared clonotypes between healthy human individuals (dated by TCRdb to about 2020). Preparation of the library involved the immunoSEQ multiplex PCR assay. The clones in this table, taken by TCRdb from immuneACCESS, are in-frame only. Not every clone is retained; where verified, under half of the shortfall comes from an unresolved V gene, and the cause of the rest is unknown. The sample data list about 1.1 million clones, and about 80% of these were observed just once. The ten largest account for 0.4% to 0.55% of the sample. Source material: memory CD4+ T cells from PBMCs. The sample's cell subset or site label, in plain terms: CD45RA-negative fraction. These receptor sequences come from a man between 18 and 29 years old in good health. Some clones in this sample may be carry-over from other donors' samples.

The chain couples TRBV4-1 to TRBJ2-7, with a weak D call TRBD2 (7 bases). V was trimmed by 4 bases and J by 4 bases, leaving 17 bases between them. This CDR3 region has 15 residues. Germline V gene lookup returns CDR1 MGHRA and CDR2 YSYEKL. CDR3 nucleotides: TGCGCCAGCAGCCTGGGGGGGGCAGGGAGGTACGAGCAGTACTTC. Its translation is CASSLGGAGRYEQYF.

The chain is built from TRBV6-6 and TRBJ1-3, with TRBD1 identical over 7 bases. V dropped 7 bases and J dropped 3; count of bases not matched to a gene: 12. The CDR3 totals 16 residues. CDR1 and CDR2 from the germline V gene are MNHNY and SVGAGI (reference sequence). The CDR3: CASKGLTGVYGNTIYF. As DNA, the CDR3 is TGTGCCAGCAAGGGGCTTACAGGGGTCTATGGAAACACCATATATTTT.

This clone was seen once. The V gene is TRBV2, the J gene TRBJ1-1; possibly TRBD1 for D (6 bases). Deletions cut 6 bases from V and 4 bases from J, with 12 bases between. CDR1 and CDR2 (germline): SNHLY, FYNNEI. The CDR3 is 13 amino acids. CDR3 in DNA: TGTGCCAGCAGGAACAGGGCTGGCACTGAAGCTTTCTTT. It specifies CASRNRAGTEAFF.

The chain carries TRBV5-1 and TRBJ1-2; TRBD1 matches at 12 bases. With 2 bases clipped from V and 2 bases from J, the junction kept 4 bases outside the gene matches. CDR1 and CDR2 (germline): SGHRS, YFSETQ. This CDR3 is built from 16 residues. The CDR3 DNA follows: TGCGCCAGCAGCTTCGGGGGACAGGGGGCCAACTATGGCTACACCTTC. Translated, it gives CASSFGGQGANYGYTF.

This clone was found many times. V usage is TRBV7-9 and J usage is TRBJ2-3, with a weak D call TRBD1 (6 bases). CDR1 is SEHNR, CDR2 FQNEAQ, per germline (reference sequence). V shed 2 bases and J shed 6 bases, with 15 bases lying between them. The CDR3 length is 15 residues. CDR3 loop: CASSLKAGVRDTQYF. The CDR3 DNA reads TGTGCCAGCAGCTTAAAAGCAGGGGTCCGTGATACGCAGTATTTT.

In DNA, the CDR3 is TGTGCCAGCAGTGATTTACAGGGAAGGCGGGATGGCTACACCTTC. Protein product: CASSDLQGRRDGYTF. The genes are TRBV2 and TRBJ1-2, with D perhaps TRBD1 (6 bases). V shed 3 bases and J shed 6 bases, with 17 bases lying between them. Germline CDR1 and CDR2: SNHLY and FYNNEI. This CDR3 has 15 residues.

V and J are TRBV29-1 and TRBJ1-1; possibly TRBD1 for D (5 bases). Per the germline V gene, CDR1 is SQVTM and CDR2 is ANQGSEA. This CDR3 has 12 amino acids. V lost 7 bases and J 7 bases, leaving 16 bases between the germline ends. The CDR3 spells CSAGEGTGEAFF. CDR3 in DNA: TGCAGCGCCGGGGAGGGAACAGGTGAAGCTTTCTTT.

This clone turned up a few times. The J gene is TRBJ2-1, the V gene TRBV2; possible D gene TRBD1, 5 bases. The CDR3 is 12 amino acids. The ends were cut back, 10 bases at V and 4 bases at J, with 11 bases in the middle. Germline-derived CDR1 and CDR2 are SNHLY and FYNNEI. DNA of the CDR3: TGTGCCACCCAGGGCCCTTACAATGAGCAGTTCTTC. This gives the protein CATQGPYNEQFF. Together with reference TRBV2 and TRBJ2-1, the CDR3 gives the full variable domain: EPEVTQTPSHQVTQMGQEVILRCVPISNHLYFYWYRQILGQKVEFLVSFYNNEISEKSEIFDDQFSVERPDGSNFTLKIRSTKLEDSAMYFCATQGPYNEQFFGPGTRLTVL.

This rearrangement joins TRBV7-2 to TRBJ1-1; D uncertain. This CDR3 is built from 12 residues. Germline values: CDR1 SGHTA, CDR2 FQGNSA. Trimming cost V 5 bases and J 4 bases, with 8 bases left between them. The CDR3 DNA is TGTGCCAGCAGCGACTATGGCACTGAAGCTTTCTTT. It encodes CASSDYGTEAFF.

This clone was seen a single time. DNA of the CDR3: TGCGCCAGCAGCAGAAGACAGGGGGAAACAGATACGCAGTATTTT. Protein product: CASSRRQGETDTQYF. The genes are TRBV5-1 and TRBJ2-3, with 9 bases lining up with TRBD1. The CDR3 covers 15 residues. After removal of 4 bases from V and 3 bases from J, the junction contained 6 bases not matched to a gene. Germline CDR1 SGHRS, CDR2 YFSETQ.

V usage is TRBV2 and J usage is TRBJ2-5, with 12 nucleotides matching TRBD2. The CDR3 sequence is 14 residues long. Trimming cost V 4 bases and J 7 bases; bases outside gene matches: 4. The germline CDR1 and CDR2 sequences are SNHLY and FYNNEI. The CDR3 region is CASSGLAGVGTQYF. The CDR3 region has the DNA TGTGCCAGCAGTGGACTAGCGGGAGTGGGGACCCAGTACTTC.

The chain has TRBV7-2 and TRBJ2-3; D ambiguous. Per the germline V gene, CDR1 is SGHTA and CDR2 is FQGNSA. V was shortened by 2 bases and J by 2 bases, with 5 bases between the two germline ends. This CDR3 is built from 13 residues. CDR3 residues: CASSLQHTDTQYF. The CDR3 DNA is TGTGCCAGCAGCTTACAACACACAGATACGCAGTATTTT.

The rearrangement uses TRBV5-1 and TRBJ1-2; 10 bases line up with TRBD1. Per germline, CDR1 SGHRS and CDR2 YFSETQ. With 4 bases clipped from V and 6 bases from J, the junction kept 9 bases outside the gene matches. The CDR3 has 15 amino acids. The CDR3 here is CASSPGQGGFHGYTF. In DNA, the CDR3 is TGCGCCAGCAGCCCAGGACAGGGGGGTTTCCATGGCTACACCTTC.

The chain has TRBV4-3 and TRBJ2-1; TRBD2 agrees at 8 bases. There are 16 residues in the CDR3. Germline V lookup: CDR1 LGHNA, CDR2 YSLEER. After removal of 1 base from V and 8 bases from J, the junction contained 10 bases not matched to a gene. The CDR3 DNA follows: TGCGCCAGCAGCCAAGCCCCAGCGGGAGACCCAGATGAGCAGTTCTTC. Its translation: CASSQAPAGDPDEQFF.